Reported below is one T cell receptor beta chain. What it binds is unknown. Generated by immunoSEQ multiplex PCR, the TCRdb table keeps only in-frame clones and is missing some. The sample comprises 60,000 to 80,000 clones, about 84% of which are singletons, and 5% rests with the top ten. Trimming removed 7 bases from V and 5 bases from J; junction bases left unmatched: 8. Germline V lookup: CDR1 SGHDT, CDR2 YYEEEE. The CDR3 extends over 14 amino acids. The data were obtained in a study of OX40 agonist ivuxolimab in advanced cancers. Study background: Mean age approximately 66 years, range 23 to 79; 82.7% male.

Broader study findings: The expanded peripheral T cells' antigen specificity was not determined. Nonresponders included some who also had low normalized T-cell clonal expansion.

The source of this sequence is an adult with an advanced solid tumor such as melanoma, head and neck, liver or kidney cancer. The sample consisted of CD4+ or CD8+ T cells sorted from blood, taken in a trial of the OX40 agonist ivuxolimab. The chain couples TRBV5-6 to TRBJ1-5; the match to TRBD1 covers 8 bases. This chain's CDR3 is CASSGGTGDQPQHF. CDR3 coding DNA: TGTGCCAGCTCTGGGGGGACAGGAGATCAGCCCCAGCATTTT.